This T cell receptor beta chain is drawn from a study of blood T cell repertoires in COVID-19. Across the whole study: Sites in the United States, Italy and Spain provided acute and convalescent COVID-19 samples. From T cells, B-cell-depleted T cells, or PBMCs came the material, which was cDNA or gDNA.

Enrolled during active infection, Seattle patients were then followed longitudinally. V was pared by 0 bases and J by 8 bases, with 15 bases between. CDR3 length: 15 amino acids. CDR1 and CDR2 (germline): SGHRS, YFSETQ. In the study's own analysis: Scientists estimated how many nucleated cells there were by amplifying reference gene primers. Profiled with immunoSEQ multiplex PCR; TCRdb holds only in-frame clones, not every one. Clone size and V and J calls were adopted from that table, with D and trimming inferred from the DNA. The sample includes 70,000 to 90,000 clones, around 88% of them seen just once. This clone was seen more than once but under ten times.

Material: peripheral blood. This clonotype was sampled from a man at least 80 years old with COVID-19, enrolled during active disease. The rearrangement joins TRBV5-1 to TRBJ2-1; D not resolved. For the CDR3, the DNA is TGCGCCAGCAGCTTGGACCGGTCTAACCTGGATGAGCAGTTCTTC. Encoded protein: CASSLDRSNLDEQFF.